This entry features one T cell receptor beta chain sequence. Antigen specificity is unknown. The method was immunoSEQ multiplex PCR; TCRdb's version includes in-frame clones alone and lacks a portion of them. Here the sample spans 120,000 or so clones, approximately 89% being singletons. This sample was taken from a study of cytomegalovirus exposure and HLA in healthy donors. Study results and limitations: Cytomegalovirus association was assigned to more than 150 TCR beta chains. Reported results showed that the classifier diagnosed cytomegalovirus status with high specificity and sensitivity. First-cohort TCR clusters tended to co-occur in the 90 to 150 validation repertoires, a later analysis found.

Trimming removed 1 base from V and 2 bases from J, with 11 bases in between. The CDR3 totals 15 residues. CDR1 and CDR2 from the germline V gene are SGHNT and YENEEA. The V gene is TRBV11-3, the J gene TRBJ2-5, with D maybe TRBD2 (6 bases). The sample consisted of PBMCs. The source of this sequence is a woman under 30 in good health and CMV-seronegative. The DNA for the CDR3 is TGTGCCAGCAGCTTAGTACGACTAGATCAAGAGACCCAGTACTTC. This gives the protein CASSLVRLDQETQYF.